Listed below are T cell receptor beta chains from one sample, sequenced in a study of T cell responses to AZD1222 COVID-19 vaccine. Libraries were prepared by immunoSEQ multiplex PCR; TCRdb keeps only in-frame clonotypes and omits some of them. The sample has about 130,000 clones, around 90% seen once; the top ten hold under 1.5%. The sequenced sample was peripheral blood, obtained on day 0 of AZD1222 vaccination. Source of these receptors: an adult in good health. The CDR3 runs from the conserved cysteine through the conserved F or W. D genes are given only for firm matches. A clone size is listed for some rows: how often the clone was seen (once, few, many), or a class if it is expanded.

clone_size: NA; d_call: NA; j_call: TRBJ2-7; v_call: TRBV30; cdr3_aa: CAWSVHGRNEQYF; cdr3_nt: TGTGCCTGGAGTGTACATGGGCGGAACGAGCAGTACTTC
clone_size: NA; d_call: TRBD1; j_call: TRBJ1-4; v_call: TRBV2; cdr3_aa: CASGGTGWGAATNEKLFF; cdr3_nt: TGTGCCAGCGGGGGGACAGGCTGGGGGGCGGCAACTAATGAAAAACTGTTTTTT
clone_size: NA; d_call: NA; j_call: TRBJ1-6; v_call: TRBV30; cdr3_aa: CAWSAVDSPLHF; cdr3_nt: TGTGCCTGGAGTGCCGTCGATTCACCCCTCCACTTT
clone_size: NA; d_call: NA; j_call: TRBJ2-1; v_call: TRBV7-3; cdr3_aa: CASSLTLLGRSLHNEQFF; cdr3_nt: TGTGCCAGCAGCTTAACGTTACTTGGCAGGAGCCTACACAATGAGCAGTTCTTC
clone_size: once; d_call: NA; j_call: TRBJ1-2; v_call: TRBV12-2; cdr3_aa: CARRIRDTNYGYTF; cdr3_nt: TGTGCAAGGAGGATACGGGACACTAACTATGGCTACACCTTC
clone_size: few; d_call: TRBD1; j_call: TRBJ2-7; v_call: TRBV19; cdr3_aa: CASSRGTGSSYEQYF; cdr3_nt: TGTGCCAGTAGTAGGGGGACAGGGAGCTCCTACGAGCAGTACTTC
clone_size: NA; d_call: NA; j_call: TRBJ1-1; v_call: TRBV2; cdr3_aa: CASSGGQRLNTEAFF; cdr3_nt: TGTGCCAGCAGTGGGGGTCAGAGATTGAACACTGAAGCTTTCTTT
clone_size: NA; d_call: NA; j_call: TRBJ1-2; v_call: TRBV3-1/TRBV3-2; cdr3_aa: CASSQDIYGYTF; cdr3_nt: TGTGCCAGCAGCCAGGATATATATGGCTACACCTTC
clone_size: NA; d_call: NA; j_call: TRBJ2-5; v_call: TRBV11-3; cdr3_aa: CASSSGRQETQYF; cdr3_nt: TGTGCCAGCAGCTCGGGTCGCCAAGAGACCCAGTACTTC
clone_size: many; d_call: NA; j_call: TRBJ1-5; v_call: TRBV5-4; cdr3_aa: CASSLDQDQPQHF; cdr3_nt: TGTGCCAGCAGCTTGGATCAGGATCAGCCCCAGCATTTT
clone_size: NA; d_call: TRBD1; j_call: TRBJ2-1; v_call: TRBV28; cdr3_aa: CASSFLPGQGATNEQFF; cdr3_nt: TGTGCCAGCAGTTTTCTTCCGGGACAGGGGGCAACGAATGAGCAGTTCTTC
clone_size: NA; d_call: NA; j_call: TRBJ2-3; v_call: TRBV29-1; cdr3_aa: CSVARGKGDTQYF; cdr3_nt: TGCAGCGTTGCTAGGGGGAAAGGGGATACGCAGTATTTT
clone_size: NA; d_call: NA; j_call: TRBJ2-7; v_call: TRBV19; cdr3_aa: CASSKGAGTTTYEQYF; cdr3_nt: TGTGCCAGTAGTAAAGGTGCAGGGACGACCACCTACGAGCAGTACTTC
clone_size: few; d_call: NA; j_call: TRBJ1-1; v_call: TRBV6-5; cdr3_aa: CASLPGHLNTEAFF; cdr3_nt: TGTGCCAGCCTTCCGGGACATTTAAACACTGAAGCTTTCTTT
clone_size: NA; d_call: NA; j_call: TRBJ1-2; v_call: TRBV28; cdr3_aa: CASSLLGYGYTF; cdr3_nt: TGTGCCAGCAGTTTATTGGGTTATGGCTACACCTTC
clone_size: NA; d_call: NA; j_call: TRBJ2-7; v_call: TRBV6-5; cdr3_aa: CASSYGPGANYEQYF; cdr3_nt: TGTGCCAGCAGTTACGGTCCAGGAGCTAATTACGAGCAGTACTTC
clone_size: NA; d_call: TRBD1; j_call: TRBJ2-7; v_call: TRBV6-2/TRBV6-3; cdr3_aa: CASSHLDRDYEQYF; cdr3_nt: TGTGCCAGCAGTCACCTGGACAGGGACTACGAGCAGTACTTC
clone_size: once; d_call: NA; j_call: TRBJ1-5; v_call: TRBV2; cdr3_aa: CASSRIGGDQPQHF; cdr3_nt: TGTGCCAGCAGCAGAATAGGGGGGGATCAGCCCCAGCATTTT
clone_size: NA; d_call: TRBD1; j_call: TRBJ1-6; v_call: TRBV5-1; cdr3_aa: CASSQGQGGNSPLHF; cdr3_nt: TGCGCCAGCAGCCAAGGACAGGGAGGTAATTCACCCCTCCACTTT
clone_size: NA; d_call: TRBD1; j_call: TRBJ2-5; v_call: TRBV7-8; cdr3_aa: CASSLDLTGASQETQYF; cdr3_nt: TGTGCCAGCAGCTTAGACCTCACAGGGGCCTCCCAAGAGACCCAGTACTTC
clone_size: NA; d_call: TRBD1; j_call: TRBJ2-7; v_call: TRBV5-1; cdr3_aa: CASSSGQLLYEQYF; cdr3_nt: TGCGCCAGCAGCTCGGGACAGCTCCTCTACGAGCAGTACTTC
clone_size: NA; d_call: NA; j_call: TRBJ2-5; v_call: TRBV4-3; cdr3_aa: CASSQNLYETQYF; cdr3_nt: TGCGCCAGCAGCCAAAACCTGTATGAGACCCAGTACTTC
clone_size: NA; d_call: NA; j_call: TRBJ1-5; v_call: TRBV6-6; cdr3_aa: CASSYNQGISNQPQHF; cdr3_nt: TGTGCCAGCAGTTACAACCAGGGAATTAGCAATCAGCCCCAGCATTTT
clone_size: NA; d_call: NA; j_call: TRBJ2-2; v_call: TRBV2; cdr3_aa: CASSEGTPGWELFF; cdr3_nt: TGTGCCAGCAGTGAGGGGACCCCAGGCTGGGAGCTGTTTTTT
clone_size: NA; d_call: NA; j_call: TRBJ1-1; v_call: TRBV28; cdr3_aa: CASSLFGVSTEAFF; cdr3_nt: TGTGCCAGCAGTTTATTTGGGGTTAGCACTGAAGCTTTCTTT
clone_size: NA; d_call: NA; j_call: TRBJ1-5; v_call: TRBV7-3; cdr3_aa: CASSLMATVSAPQHF; cdr3_nt: TGTGCCAGCAGCTTAATGGCCACCGTATCAGCCCCCCAGCATTTT